This T cell receptor (beta chain) was sequenced in a study of blood T cells in healthy people across ages (dated by TCRdb to between 2014 and 2016). A note on the overall study: In model experiments, template switching captured about one uniquely barcoded TCR beta cDNA molecule for every two T cells. For two donors (one aged 18 to 29 and one aged 80 or older), the study analyzed two additional independent replicas of 1 million unique cDNA reads from the same blood draw. The donors were divided into four age groups: young (average around 16 years), middle-aged (about 40), aged (about 61) and long-lived (about 79). Age-related changes in TCR beta repertoire diversity were measured in the study by deep sequencing normalized with unique cDNA molecular identifiers.

Donors were a few dozen systemically healthy Caucasian individuals from Russia aged roughly 6 to 100 years. Ten milliliters of peripheral blood were drawn from each donor into EDTA-treated Vacutainer tubes. PBMCs were isolated by Ficoll-Paque density-gradient centrifugation, with at least 7 million obtained per sample. Trizol reagent was used to extract total RNA from the PBMCs, yielding at least 6 micrograms per sample. Naive CD45RAhigh/CD27high T cell percentages were measured by flow cytometry on a PBMC aliquot from every donor. The germline ends are 8 bases apart after V is trimmed by 1 base and J by 5 bases. The germline V gene specifies LGHNA as CDR1 and YSLEER as CDR2. The CDR3 numbers 14 residues from cysteine through phenylalanine. The CDR3 DNA has 42 bases and is translated from base 1. Broad study findings and their caveats: Observed TCR beta diversity correlated strongly with the percentage of naive T cells measured by flow cytometry. Donor CMV infection status was unknown, potentially confounding age-related changes in expanded clonotypes. Compared with the aged group, the long-lived group had more naive CD4+ T cells, fewer expanded clones and increased TCR diversity, a pattern suggesting age selection. Observed TCR beta diversity per million T cells fell roughly linearly with age, and a significant reduction was already apparent by age approximately 40. Estimates of total diversity based on one million sequenced T cells were considered lower bounds and underestimates. Since profiling was done on bulk unsorted PBMCs, naive and antigen-experienced compartments could not be conclusively compared.

Library generation was performed with 5' RACE. Sequencing was performed on an Illumina HiSeq 2500. The second PCR ran for roughly 7 to 11 cycles and used a J-beta primer mix along with a sample-barcoded 5' primer. A unique molecular identifier was introduced onto each TCR beta cDNA molecule by a template-switch 5' adaptor carrying 12 random nucleotides. Each sample yielded at least 2.5 million CDR3-containing paired-end reads. First-strand cDNA synthesis was performed from all RNA using the Mint cDNA synthesis kit, with priming by a TRBC-specific oligonucleotide. All cDNA was treated with uracil-DNA glycosylase and then went through a first 18-cycle PCR with the universal primers M1SS and BC2_uni_R. Regarding the original processing steps: For normalization, 1 million high-quality reads, each with a distinct molecular identifier, were randomly selected from each sample. Instead of being binned into consensus sequences, reads that shared molecular identifiers were thrown out. MiTCR, run with a Q25 quality threshold and the strictest error-elimination algorithm, handled CDR3 identification, clonotype clustering and error correction. A nonparametric unseen species model with Euler transformation was used to estimate a lower bound on total TCR beta diversity. TCRdb ran its own pipeline on the public reads, namely fastp trimming at Q25 and MiXCR clone calling, and kept in-frame beta chains. Entries that share a CDR3 protein sequence are merged under the most common genes and DNA. What appears here as the V and J calls and clone size reflects TCRdb's work, not the paper's. The sample yields around 990,000 distinct CDR3 sequences; under 30% were counted once. The ten biggest clones cover approximately 0.7% of the sample.

This clonotype was picked up a small number of times. Its target antigen remains unknown. There are no base qualities to consult, and no much larger clone falls within one base. This sample was shared with a second study, whose subject was T cells of mothers and their children. The second investigation adds: Nine systemically healthy Caucasian individuals served as donors, namely three mothers together with their six children. cDNA synthesis used all of the extracted RNA, with approximately 1.4 ug of RNA in each 15 ul reaction. Sample barcodes and 2-4 random nucleotides were added via the M1S primer in the second PCR. Each mother yielded over 9.5 million TCR beta CDR3 reads and each child 2.5 million to 3 million reads. Thymic selection shapes the output of TCR recombination in a similar way in related and unrelated pairs, and inherited differences have a minor effect. Normalized repertoire overlap in related mother-child pairs was always slightly higher than in unrelated mother-child pairs, but the difference was never significant. No persistent microchimeric T cell clones were found, with a detection sensitivity of 75 to 100 clones per million clonotypes. In the study, deep NGS was used to compare the TCR beta repertoires of mothers and children, and features distinguishing related mother-child pairs from unrelated individuals were sought. On average, the children were approximately 11 +/- 4 years old, while the mothers were roughly 36 +/- 4 years old. After adapter ligation with NEBNext reagents, the libraries were sequenced on Illumina HiSeq 2000 with 100+100 nt paired-end reads. To prevent cross-contamination, the mother and child libraries were prepared a month apart and were sequenced in separate runs. Each donor had between about 450,000 and 2,100,000 distinct TCR beta clonotypes identified. Naive TCR beta clonotypes were estimated from low-frequency clonotypes matched to each donor's FACS-determined naive share, without sorting.

This clonotype originated in a girl between 2 and 10 years old in good health. Rearrangement joined TRBV4-3 to TRBJ1-4; the D gene is possibly TRBD1, with 6 bases matching. Sequencing used blood. CDR3 protein: CASSQGQENEKLFF. The DNA sequence is as follows: TGCGCCAGCAGCCAAGGACAGGAGAATGAAAAACTGTTTTTT.